This T cell receptor (beta chain) was obtained from a study of T cell changes during pregnancy in multiple sclerosis. This clone was seen once. Per germline, CDR1 MNHNS and CDR2 SASEGT. V dropped 6 bases and J dropped 4 bases, with 6 bases sitting between them. The CDR3 covers 11 residues. Measured with immunoSEQ multiplex PCR; TCRdb has only the in-frame clones, and not every one. The sample records more than 80,000 clones, roughly 96% being singletons. The source was peripheral blood, collected in the second trimester of pregnancy. The receptor's source is a female donor with multiple sclerosis, enrolled in a pregnancy study. The gene calls are TRBV6-1 and TRBJ2-5; D remains ambiguous. The DNA for the CDR3 is TGTGCCAGCAGCCTAAGAGAGACCCAGTACTTC. Translating gives CASSLRETQYF.